This TCR beta chain was captured in a study of T cell responses to AZD1222 COVID-19 vaccine. Turning to the study itself: Analyses pooled second doses at about 4 or about 12 weeks.

Losses at the gene ends were 4 bases for V and 3 bases for J; bases not matched to a gene: 10. The CDR3 loop spans 16 amino acids. CDR1 is SGDLS, CDR2 YYNGEE, per germline. Remarks on this clone: Its target is unknown.

Profiling relied on immunoSEQ multiplex PCR, and the TCRdb table lists in-frame clones only, not all of them. This sample has 150,000 or so clones; around 94% occur once, and the top ten carry around 0.96%. Study observations and caveats: Repertoires were obtained only post-peak T cell response. Clonal diversity was possibly underestimated, and white British individuals and females predominated among donors.

The V and J genes are TRBV9 and TRBJ2-1; 7 bases map to TRBD2. The source was peripheral blood, collected on day 0 of AZD1222 vaccination. This TCR came from an adult in good health. The CDR3 is CASSPRASGIYNEQFF. The CDR3 nucleotides read TGTGCCAGCAGCCCACGGGCTAGCGGAATCTACAATGAGCAGTTCTTC.